The 13 T cell receptor beta chains reported below all come from one sample, sequenced in a study of OX40 agonist ivuxolimab in advanced cancers. The method was immunoSEQ multiplex PCR; TCRdb's version includes in-frame clones alone and lacks a portion of them. The sample holds approximately 99,000 clones, more than 95% seen once. The sample in question was CD4+ or CD8+ T cells sorted from blood, obtained in a trial of the OX40 agonist ivuxolimab. The receptors shown here come from an adult with an advanced solid tumor such as melanoma, head and neck, liver or kidney cancer.

To note about this clone: Other DNA sequences in the same sample also yield this CDR3. The V gene is TRBV19, the J gene TRBJ2-3; D not resolved. Germline values: CDR1 LNHDA, CDR2 SQIVND (reference sequence). This CDR3 has 12 amino acids. The V and J ends lost 5 bases and 0 bases respectively, with 3 bases between them. In nucleotides, the CDR3 is TGTGCCAGTAGTTTTAGCACAGATACGCAGTATTTT. Its protein product is CASSFSTDTQYF. Together with reference TRBV19 and TRBJ2-3, the CDR3 gives the full variable domain: DGGITQSPKYLFRKEGQNVTLSCEQNLNHDAMYWYRQDPGQGLRLIYYSQIVNDFQKGDIAEGYSVSREKKESFPLTVTSAQKNPTAFYLCASSFSTDTQYFGPGTRLTVL.

J is TRBJ2-1 and V is TRBV4-1; 14 positions match TRBD2. The ends lost 4 bases at V and 7 bases at J; junction bases unmatched: 6. Germline values: CDR1 MGHRA, CDR2 YSYEKL. The CDR3 consists of 16 residues. The CDR3 loop is CASSPRLAGGINEQFF. The CDR3 nucleotides read TGCGCCAGCAGCCCCAGACTAGCGGGAGGGATAAATGAGCAGTTCTTC.

The chain employs TRBV19 and TRBJ2-3; 7 nucleotides line up with TRBD2. The CDR3 covers 15 residues. The germline V gene has CDR1 LNHDA and CDR2 SQIVND (reference sequence). The ends lost 3 bases at V and 6 bases at J; junction bases unmatched: 9. The DNA for the CDR3 is TGTGCCAGTAGTATGGCCCCCAGCGGGGCTGATACGCAGTATTTT. Translating it yields CASSMAPSGADTQYF.

The rearrangement uses TRBV7-9 and TRBJ2-5; 14 bases are a match to TRBD2. Germline values: CDR1 SEHNR, CDR2 FQNEAQ (reference sequence). With 5 bases clipped from V and 7 bases from J, the junction kept 3 bases outside the gene matches. This CDR3 spans 14 amino acids. The CDR3 loop is CASSQGTSGRTQYF. Written as DNA, the CDR3 is TGTGCCAGCAGCCAGGGGACTAGCGGGAGGACCCAGTACTTC. The full variable domain, with the rest looked up from reference TRBV7-9 and TRBJ2-5, is DTGVSQNPRHKITKRGQNVTFRCDPISEHNRLYWYRQTLGQGPEFLTYFQNEAQLEKSRLLSDRFSAERPKGSFSTLEIQRTEQGDSAMYLCASSQGTSGRTQYFGPGTRLLVL.

The V call is TRBV6-4, the J call TRBJ2-1; 13 positions agree with TRBD2. The V gene's germline CDR1 is MRHNA and CDR2 SNTAGT. V lost 6 bases to trimming and J lost 5 bases; unmatched junction nucleotides: 4. The CDR3 is made up of 15 amino acids. CDR3 bases: TGTGCCAGCAGCGAACTAGCGGGAGGGAACAATGAGCAGTTCTTC. It encodes CASSELAGGNNEQFF.

The chain employs TRBV11-3 and TRBJ2-1; weak D call: TRBD2 (6 bases). Trimming stripped 4 bases from V and 7 bases from J, with 11 bases between. The CDR3 spans 13 residues. Looked up from germline, CDR1 is SGHNT and CDR2 is YENEEA. CDR3: CASSSGTANEQFF. Written as DNA, the CDR3 is TGTGCCAGCAGCTCGGGGACTGCGAATGAGCAGTTCTTC.

The J gene is TRBJ2-1, the V gene TRBV19; 9 bases match TRBD1. J gave up 3 bases and V 5 bases, and 5 bases lay outside the gene matches. CDR1 and CDR2 from the germline V gene are LNHDA and SQIVND (reference sequence). This CDR3 comprises 15 residues. CDR3 amino acids: CASSAWTGDYNEQFF. Here the CDR3 DNA reads TGTGCCAGTAGTGCCTGGACAGGGGACTACAATGAGCAGTTCTTC.

The rearrangement joins TRBV2 to TRBJ2-2, with TRBD1 identical over 8 bases. This CDR3 is built from 13 residues. Germline V gene data show CDR1 as SNHLY and CDR2 as FYNNEI. The V segment lost 9 bases and the J segment 0 bases; nucleotides outside the gene matches: 0. The CDR3 DNA follows: TGTGCCAGGGGACAGGCGAACACCGGGGAGCTGTTTTTT. Translating gives CARGQANTGELFF.

The J gene is TRBJ2-5, the V gene TRBV28; the D gene could be TRBD1 or TRBD2 (5 bases each). Germline V gives CDR1 MDHEN, CDR2 SYDVKM. V was pared by 7 bases and J by 5 bases, with 17 bases between. The CDR3 contains 14 residues. CDR3 sequence (DNA): TGTGCCAGCACCCATGGGACCGGTGGTGAGACCCAGTACTTC. Residues: CASTHGTGGETQYF.

V gene TRBV6-5 combines with J gene TRBJ1-2, with no clear D. Germline CDR1 reads MNHEY; CDR2 reads SVGAGI. V was cut by 2 bases and J by 0 bases, with 13 bases left in between. This CDR3 is 16 amino acids long. Written as DNA, the CDR3 is TGTGCCAGCAGTTACGGGGAACCATCAGCTAACTATGGCTACACCTTC. It translates to CASSYGEPSANYGYTF.

The chain carries TRBV19 and TRBJ2-3; 13 bases line up with TRBD2. There are 17 residues in the CDR3. Germline V CDR1 and CDR2: LNHDA, SQIVND (reference sequence). The V gene end was trimmed by 0 bases and the J gene end by 3 bases; junction bases not matched to a gene: 3. DNA of the CDR3: TGTGCCAGTAGTATAGATGGGACTAGCGGGGATACAGATACGCAGTATTTT. It translates to CASSIDGTSGDTDTQYF.

The chain couples TRBV27 to TRBJ2-7, with TRBD2 matching over 9 bases. The CDR3 has 15 residues. Germline CDR1 is MNHEY and CDR2 is SMNVEV (reference sequence). V shed 5 bases, J shed 3 bases, and the junction held 8 bases outside the gene matches. DNA of the CDR3: TGTGCCAGCAGTGCTAGCGGGACGGGTCTCTACGAGCAGTACTTC. This codes for CASSASGTGLYEQYF.

The chain is built from TRBV28 and TRBJ1-5; D call uncertain. V lost 6 bases to trimming and J lost 3 bases, with 12 bases between them. Germline assignment: CDR1 MDHEN and CDR2 SYDVKM. The CDR3 consists of 14 residues. In DNA form, the CDR3 reads TGTGCCAGCAGCAGACTGGGGAACAATCAGCCCCAGCATTTT. Protein: CASSRLGNNQPQHF.